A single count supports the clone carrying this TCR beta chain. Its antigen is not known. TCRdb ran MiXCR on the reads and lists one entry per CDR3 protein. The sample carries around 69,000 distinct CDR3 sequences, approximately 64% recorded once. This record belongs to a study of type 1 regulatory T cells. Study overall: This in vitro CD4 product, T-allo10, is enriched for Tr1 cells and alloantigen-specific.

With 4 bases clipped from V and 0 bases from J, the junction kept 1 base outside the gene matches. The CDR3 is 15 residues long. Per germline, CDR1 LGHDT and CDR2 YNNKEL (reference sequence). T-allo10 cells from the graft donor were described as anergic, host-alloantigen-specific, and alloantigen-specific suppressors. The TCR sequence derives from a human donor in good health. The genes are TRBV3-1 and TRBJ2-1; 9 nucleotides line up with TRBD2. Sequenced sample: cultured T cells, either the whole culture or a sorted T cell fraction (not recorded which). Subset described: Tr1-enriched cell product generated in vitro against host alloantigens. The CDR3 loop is CASSPSGDSYNEQFF. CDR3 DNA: TGTGCCAGCAGCCCTAGCGGGGACTCCTACAATGAGCAGTTCTTC.